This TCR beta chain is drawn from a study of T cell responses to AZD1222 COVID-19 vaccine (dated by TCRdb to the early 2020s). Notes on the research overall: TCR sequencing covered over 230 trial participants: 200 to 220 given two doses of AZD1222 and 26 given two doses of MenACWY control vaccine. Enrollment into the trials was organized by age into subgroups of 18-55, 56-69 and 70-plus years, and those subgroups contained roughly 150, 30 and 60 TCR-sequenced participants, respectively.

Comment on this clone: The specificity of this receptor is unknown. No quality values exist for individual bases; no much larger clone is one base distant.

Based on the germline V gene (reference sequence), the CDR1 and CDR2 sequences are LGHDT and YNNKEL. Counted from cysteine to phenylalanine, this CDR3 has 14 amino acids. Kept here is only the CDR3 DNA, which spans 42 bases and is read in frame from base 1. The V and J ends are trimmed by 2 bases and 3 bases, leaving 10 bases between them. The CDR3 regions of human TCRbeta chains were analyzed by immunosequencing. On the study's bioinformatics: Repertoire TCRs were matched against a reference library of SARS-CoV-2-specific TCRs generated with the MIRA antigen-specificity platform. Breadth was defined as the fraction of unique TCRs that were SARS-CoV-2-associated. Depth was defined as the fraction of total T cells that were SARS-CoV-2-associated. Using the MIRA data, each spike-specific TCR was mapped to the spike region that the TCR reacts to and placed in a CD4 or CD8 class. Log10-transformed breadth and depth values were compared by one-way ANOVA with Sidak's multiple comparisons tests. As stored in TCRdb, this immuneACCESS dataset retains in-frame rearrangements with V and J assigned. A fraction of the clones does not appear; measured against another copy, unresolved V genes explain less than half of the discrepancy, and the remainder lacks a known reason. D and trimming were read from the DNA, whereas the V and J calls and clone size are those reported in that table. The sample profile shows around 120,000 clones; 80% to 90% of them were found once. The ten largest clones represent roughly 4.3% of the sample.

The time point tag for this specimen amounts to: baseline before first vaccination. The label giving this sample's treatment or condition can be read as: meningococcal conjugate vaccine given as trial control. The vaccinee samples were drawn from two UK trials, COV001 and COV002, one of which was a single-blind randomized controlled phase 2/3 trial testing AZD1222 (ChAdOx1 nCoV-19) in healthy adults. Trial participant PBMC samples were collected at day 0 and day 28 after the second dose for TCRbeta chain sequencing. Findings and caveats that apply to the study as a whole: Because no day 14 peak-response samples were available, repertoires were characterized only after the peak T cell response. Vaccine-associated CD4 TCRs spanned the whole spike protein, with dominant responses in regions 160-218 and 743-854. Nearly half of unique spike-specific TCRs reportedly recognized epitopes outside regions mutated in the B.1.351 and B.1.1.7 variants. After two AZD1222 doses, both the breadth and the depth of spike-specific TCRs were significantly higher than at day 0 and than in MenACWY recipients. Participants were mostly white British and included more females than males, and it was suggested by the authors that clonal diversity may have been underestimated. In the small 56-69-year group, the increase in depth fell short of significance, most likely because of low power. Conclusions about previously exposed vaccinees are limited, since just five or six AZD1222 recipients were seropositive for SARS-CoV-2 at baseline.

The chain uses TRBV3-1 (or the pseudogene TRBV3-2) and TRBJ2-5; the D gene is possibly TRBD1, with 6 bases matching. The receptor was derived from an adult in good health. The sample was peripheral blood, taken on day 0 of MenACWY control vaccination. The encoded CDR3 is CASSQNPGEETQYF. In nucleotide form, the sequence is TGTGCCAGCAGCCAAAACCCAGGGGAAGAGACCCAGTACTTC.